This paragraph reports one TCR beta chain. Its antigen is as yet unknown. The data were taken from a study of cytomegalovirus exposure and HLA in healthy donors. Primers: 60 Vbeta forward and 13 Jbeta reverse. TCRdb's table, derived via immunoSEQ multiplex PCR, lists solely in-frame clones and lacks some. The sample lists about 200,000 clones, around 80% occurring once. The CDR3 runs 11 residues. Germline V gives CDR1 MNHEY, CDR2 SVGAGI. Deletions cut 7 bases from V and 6 bases from J, with 9 bases between. General study points: Cytomegalovirus status was reportedly diagnosed by the classifier with high sensitivity and specificity. Being productive about 87% or about 30% of the time was typical of most TCR beta V segments in an earlier analysis. In a later analysis, productive TCRs from donors in an Asian-associated ancestry cluster reportedly carried fewer N-insertions than the cohort mean. The study labeled 150 to 200 TCR beta chains cytomegalovirus-associated.

This receptor was taken from a middle-aged man in good health and CMV-seronegative. The source material was PBMCs. The chain carries TRBV6-5 and TRBJ1-1; D perhaps matches TRBD1 (5 bases). The CDR3 region is CASTQGSEAFF. The CDR3 DNA reads as TGTGCCAGCACTCAGGGCTCTGAAGCTTTCTTT.